This T cell receptor beta chain was captured by sequencing in a study of CXCR3-negative and CXCR3-positive naive CD8 T cells. The authors made the TRB cDNA libraries by 5' RACE using UMI labels. With the 5' RACE reads reprocessed, TCRdb shows one record per CDR3 protein and no DNA. The sample's table shows about 120,000 distinct CDR3 sequences. CDR3 size: 13 residues. Germline CDR1 is SQVTM and CDR2 is ANQGSEA. The rearrangement joins TRBV29-1 to TRBJ2-7; the D call of TRBD2 rests on TCRdb alone, since no DNA is present to check it. The source material was naive CXCR3- CD8+ T cells from blood. The subset here: CD45RO-CCR7+CD27+CD95- naive CD8+ T cells lacking CXCR3 (TNR3-). This TCR came from a human donor in good health. Some clones in this sample may be carry-over from other donors' samples. CDR3 residues: CSCHWVLPYEQYF.